This TCR beta chain was profiled in a study of cytomegalovirus exposure and HLA in healthy donors. The PCR used 60 Vbeta and 13 Jbeta primers. TCRdb's table, derived via immunoSEQ multiplex PCR, lists solely in-frame clones and lacks some. The data hold roughly 200,000 clones, with just under 80% observed a single time. V gave up 10 bases and J gave up 1 base; unmatched junction bases: 1. The CDR3 contains 14 residues. CDR1 is MDHEN, CDR2 SYDVKM, per germline. The study's findings and limits: A further, later analysis showed that HLA-associated TCR beta chains (compared with equally common others) were more clonally expanded.

This clone was detected only a few times. The antigen is undetermined. V gene TRBV28 combines with J gene TRBJ2-3, with TRBD2 matching over 14 bases. The sequencing input was PBMCs. The sequence was obtained from a female donor in good health and CMV-seronegative. CDR3 sequence (DNA): TGTGCCACGGGACTAGCGGGAGGCACAGATACGCAGTATTTT. Its translation: CATGLAGGTDTQYF.